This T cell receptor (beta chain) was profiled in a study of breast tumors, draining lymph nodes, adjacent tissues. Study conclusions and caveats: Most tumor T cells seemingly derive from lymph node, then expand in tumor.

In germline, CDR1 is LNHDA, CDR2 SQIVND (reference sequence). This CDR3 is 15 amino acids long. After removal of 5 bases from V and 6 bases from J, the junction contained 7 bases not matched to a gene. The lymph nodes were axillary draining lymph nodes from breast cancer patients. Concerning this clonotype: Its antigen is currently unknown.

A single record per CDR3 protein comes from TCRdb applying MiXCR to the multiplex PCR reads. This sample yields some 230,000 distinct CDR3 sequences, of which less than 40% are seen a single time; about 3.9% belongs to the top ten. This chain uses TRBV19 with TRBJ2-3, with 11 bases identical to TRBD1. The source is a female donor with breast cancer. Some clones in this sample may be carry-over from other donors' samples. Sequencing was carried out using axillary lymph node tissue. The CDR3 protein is CASSVGQGAMDTQYF. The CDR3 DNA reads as TGTGCCAGTAGTGTCGGACAGGGGGCGATGGATACGCAGTATTTT.